This is a list of T cell receptor beta chains from one sample in a study of blood T cell repertoires in COVID-19. Profiled with immunoSEQ multiplex PCR; TCRdb holds only in-frame clones, not every one. This table holds hundreds of thousands of clones, 70% to 90% found once. Sequenced input: PBMCs or T cells enriched from blood (not recorded which). The receptors stem from a woman between 35 and 50 years old with acute COVID-19. Each CDR3 is given with its conserved first and last residue. A D gene is named only where the DNA matches it firmly. Clone size is shown for a subset of rows, as once, few, many or a class of expanded clone.

size: NA; J: TRBJ2-1; D: TRBD1; V: TRBV5-4; CDR3: CASSSGTVQVNEQFF; DNA: TGTGCCAGCAGCTCGGGGACAGTACAGGTGAATGAGCAGTTCTTC
size: NA; J: TRBJ2-5; D: TRBD1; V: TRBV27; CDR3: CASGGGQGRSETQYF; DNA: TGTGCCAGCGGAGGGGGACAGGGACGGTCAGAGACCCAGTACTTC
size: NA; J: TRBJ1-4; D: NA; V: TRBV6-5; CDR3: CASSYSSGANEKLFF; DNA: TGTGCCAGCAGTTACTCTTCCGGGGCTAATGAAAAACTGTTTTTT
size: NA; J: TRBJ1-6; D: NA; V: TRBV13; CDR3: CASSQTRSSYNSPLHF; DNA: TGTGCCAGCAGCCAGACGAGGAGCTCCTATAATTCACCCCTCCACTTT
size: NA; J: TRBJ2-5; D: TRBD2; V: TRBV6-5; CDR3: CASRVGLAGVETQYF; DNA: TGTGCCAGCAGAGTGGGACTAGCGGGGGTAGAGACCCAGTACTTC
size: NA; J: TRBJ1-2; D: NA; V: TRBV20-1; CDR3: CSAVFRGGYTF; DNA: TGCAGTGCCGTGTTTAGGGGCGGCTACACCTTC
size: NA; J: TRBJ2-1; D: TRBD1; V: TRBV7-9; CDR3: CASSARQGIGNEQFF; DNA: TGTGCCAGCAGCGCCCGACAGGGGATCGGGAATGAGCAGTTCTTC
size: NA; J: TRBJ1-2; D: TRBD1; V: TRBV11-2; CDR3: CASRSISGTDYGYTF; DNA: TGTGCCAGCAGATCAATCTCCGGGACAGACTATGGCTACACCTTC
size: NA; J: TRBJ2-7; D: NA; V: TRBV12-3/TRBV12-4; CDR3: CASSRTSSYEQYF; DNA: TGTGCCAGCAGTCGGACAAGTTCCTACGAGCAGTACTTC
size: NA; J: TRBJ1-3; D: NA; V: TRBV10-3; CDR3: CAISESILGLPSGNTIYF; DNA: TGTGCCATCAGTGAGTCGATTCTCGGTCTGCCTTCTGGAAACACCATATATTTT
size: once; J: TRBJ1-1; D: TRBD1; V: TRBV2; CDR3: CASSERTGSGTEAFF; DNA: TGTGCCAGCAGTGAGCGGACAGGGTCGGGCACTGAAGCTTTCTTT
size: NA; J: TRBJ1-5; D: TRBD1; V: TRBV27; CDR3: CASRPTGASFQPQHF; DNA: TGTGCCAGCAGACCTACAGGGGCGAGCTTTCAGCCCCAGCATTTT
size: NA; J: TRBJ1-4; D: NA; V: TRBV10-3; CDR3: CAISDPGGGEKLFF; DNA: TGTGCCATCAGTGACCCGGGAGGGGGTGAAAAACTGTTTTTT
size: NA; J: TRBJ1-1; D: NA; V: TRBV19; CDR3: CASSRRGTEAFF; DNA: TGTGCCAGCTCCCGCAGGGGTACTGAAGCTTTCTTT
size: NA; J: TRBJ1-2; D: TRBD1; V: TRBV3-1/TRBV3-2; CDR3: CASSQGTGGSDGYTF; DNA: TGTGCCAGCAGCCAAGGGACAGGGGGAAGTGATGGCTACACCTTC
size: many; J: TRBJ1-1; D: NA; V: TRBV10-3; CDR3: CAIGGGTDYTEAFF; DNA: TGTGCCATCGGGGGGGGCACCGACTACACTGAAGCTTTCTTT
size: few; J: TRBJ1-4; D: NA; V: TRBV6-1; CDR3: CASSAILQGPNEKLFF; DNA: TGTGCCAGCAGTGCCATCTTACAGGGTCCCAATGAAAAACTGTTTTTT
size: once; J: TRBJ2-1; D: NA; V: TRBV30; CDR3: CAWKELSGRSYNEQFF; DNA: TGTGCCTGGAAAGAACTTAGCGGCCGCTCCTACAATGAGCAGTTCTTC
size: NA; J: TRBJ2-3; D: NA; V: TRBV5-4; CDR3: CASSLIGRGSSTDTQYF; DNA: TGTGCCAGCAGCTTGATCGGGCGGGGCTCTAGCACAGATACGCAGTATTTT
size: NA; J: TRBJ1-2; D: TRBD1; V: TRBV18; CDR3: CASSPGQGAIGYTF; DNA: TGTGCCAGCTCACCTGGGCAGGGGGCAATTGGCTACACCTTC
size: NA; J: TRBJ2-7; D: NA; V: TRBV5-8; CDR3: CASSRTVGPQYF; DNA: TGTGCCAGCAGCAGGACAGTTGGTCCGCAGTACTTC
size: NA; J: TRBJ1-2; D: TRBD1; V: TRBV27; CDR3: CASSLSTGTGYGYTF; DNA: TGTGCCAGCAGTTTATCCACCGGGACAGGGTATGGCTACACCTTC
size: NA; J: TRBJ1-5; D: TRBD1; V: TRBV6-5; CDR3: CASRQGGRNQPQHF; DNA: TGTGCCAGCAGACAGGGGGGTCGGAATCAGCCCCAGCATTTT
size: NA; J: TRBJ1-3; D: TRBD1; V: TRBV19; CDR3: CASSITGDAGNTIYF; DNA: TGTGCCAGTAGTATAACAGGGGACGCTGGAAACACCATATATTTT
size: NA; J: TRBJ1-6; D: TRBD1; V: TRBV5-1; CDR3: CASSAGTGFGNSPLHF; DNA: TGCGCCAGCAGCGCCGGGACAGGGTTTGGTAATTCACCCCTCCACTTT
size: once; J: TRBJ2-7; D: NA; V: TRBV6-2/TRBV6-3; CDR3: CASSLRDKTYEQYF; DNA: TGTGCCAGCAGCCTCCGGGACAAGACCTACGAGCAGTACTTC
size: NA; J: TRBJ1-3; D: NA; V: TRBV5-1; CDR3: CASSLGLNSGNTIYF; DNA: TGCGCCAGCAGCTTGGGACTTAACTCTGGAAACACCATATATTTT
size: NA; J: TRBJ1-3; D: NA; V: TRBV7-9; CDR3: CASSPSGAGNTIYF; DNA: TGTGCCAGCAGCCCCTCAGGCGCTGGAAACACCATATATTTT
size: NA; J: TRBJ1-1; D: TRBD1; V: TRBV29-1; CDR3: CSVSTGGNTEAFF; DNA: TGCAGCGTGTCGACAGGGGGGAACACTGAAGCTTTCTTT
size: NA; J: TRBJ1-3; D: NA; V: TRBV21-1; CDR3: CASSEGGHTIYF; DNA: TGTGCCAGCAGCGAAGGGGGGCACACCATATATTTT
size: NA; J: TRBJ1-2; D: TRBD1; V: TRBV5-6; CDR3: CASSLAGAGGYGYTF; DNA: TGTGCCAGCAGCTTGGCCGGGGCAGGGGGCTATGGCTACACCTTC
size: NA; J: TRBJ2-7; D: NA; V: TRBV2; CDR3: CASSQIRGQYF; DNA: TGTGCCAGCAGCCAGATCCGGGGGCAGTACTTC
size: NA; J: TRBJ2-3; D: TRBD2; V: TRBV9; CDR3: CASSVAGLEFDTQYF; DNA: TGTGCCAGCAGCGTAGCTGGACTAGAATTCGATACGCAGTATTTT
size: once; J: TRBJ1-2; D: NA; V: TRBV7-8; CDR3: CASRQDRSANYGYTF; DNA: TGTGCCAGCAGACAAGACAGGTCAGCTAACTATGGCTACACCTTC
size: NA; J: TRBJ2-7; D: NA; V: TRBV6-1; CDR3: CASSEVSQLQF; DNA: TGTGCCAGCAGTGAAGTATCACAGCTCCAGTTC
size: NA; J: TRBJ1-6; D: NA; V: TRBV11-2; CDR3: CASSDTTSSYNSPLHF; DNA: TGTGCCAGCAGCGACACAACGAGCTCCTATAATTCACCCCTCCACTTT
size: NA; J: TRBJ2-3; D: NA; V: TRBV12-3/TRBV12-4; CDR3: CASSLYTQYF; DNA: TGTGCCAGCAGCCTGTATACGCAGTATTTT
size: NA; J: TRBJ2-5; D: TRBD2; V: TRBV18; CDR3: CASSPLLAGEETQYF; DNA: TGTGCCAGCTCACCACTTTTAGCGGGGGAAGAGACCCAGTACTTC
size: NA; J: TRBJ1-5; D: NA; V: TRBV19; CDR3: CASSIQNNQPQHF; DNA: TGTGCCAGTAGTATACAAAACAATCAGCCCCAGCATTTT
size: NA; J: TRBJ1-6; D: NA; V: TRBV19; CDR3: CASSIAGEYNSPLHF; DNA: TGTGCCAGTAGTATAGCCGGGGAGTATAATTCACCCCTCCACTTT